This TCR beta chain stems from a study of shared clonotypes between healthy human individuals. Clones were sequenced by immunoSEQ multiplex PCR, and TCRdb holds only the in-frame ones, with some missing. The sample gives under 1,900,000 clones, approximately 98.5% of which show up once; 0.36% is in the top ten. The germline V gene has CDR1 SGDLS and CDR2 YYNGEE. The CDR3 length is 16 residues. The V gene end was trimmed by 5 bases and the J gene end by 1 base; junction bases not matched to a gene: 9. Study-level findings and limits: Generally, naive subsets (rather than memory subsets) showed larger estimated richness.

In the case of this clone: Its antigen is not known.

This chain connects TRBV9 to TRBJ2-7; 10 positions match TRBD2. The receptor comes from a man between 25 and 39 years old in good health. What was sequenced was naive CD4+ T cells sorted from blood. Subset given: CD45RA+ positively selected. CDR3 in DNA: TGTGCCAGCAGTCAACTAGGGACTAGCGCATCCTACGAGCAGTACTTC. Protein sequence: CASSQLGTSASYEQYF.